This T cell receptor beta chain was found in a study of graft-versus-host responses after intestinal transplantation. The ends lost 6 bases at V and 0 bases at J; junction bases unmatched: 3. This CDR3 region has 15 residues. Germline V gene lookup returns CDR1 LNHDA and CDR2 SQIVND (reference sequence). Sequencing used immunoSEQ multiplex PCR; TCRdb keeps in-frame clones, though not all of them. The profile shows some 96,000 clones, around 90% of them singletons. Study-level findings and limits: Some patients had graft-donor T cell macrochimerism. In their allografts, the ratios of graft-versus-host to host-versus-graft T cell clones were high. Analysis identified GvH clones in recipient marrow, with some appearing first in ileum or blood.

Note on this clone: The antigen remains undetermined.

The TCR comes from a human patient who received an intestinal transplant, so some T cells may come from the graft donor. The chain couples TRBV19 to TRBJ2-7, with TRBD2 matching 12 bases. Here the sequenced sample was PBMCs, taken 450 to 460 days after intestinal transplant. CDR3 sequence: CASRTSGGYSYEQYF. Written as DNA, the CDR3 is TGTGCCAGTAGGACTAGCGGGGGCTACTCCTACGAGCAGTACTTC. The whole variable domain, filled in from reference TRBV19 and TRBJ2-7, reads DGGITQSPKYLFRKEGQNVTLSCEQNLNHDAMYWYRQDPGQGLRLIYYSQIVNDFQKGDIAEGYSVSREKKESFPLTVTSAQKNPTAFYLCASRTSGGYSYEQYFGPGTRLTVT.